The source of this TCR beta chain is a study of cytomegalovirus exposure and HLA in healthy donors. Looking at the study overall: Genetic ancestry analysis placed around 76% of the 398 donors that were genotyped in the Caucasian-associated cluster. General study points: It emerged from a later analysis that several of the most significant clusters appeared to be linked to common viral pathogens.

PCR was performed using 60 Vbeta and 13 Jbeta primers. Libraries were prepared by immunoSEQ multiplex PCR; TCRdb keeps only in-frame clonotypes and omits some of them. This table has some 120,000 clones, 60% to 85% appearing once. The CDR3 length is 12 residues. Germline values: CDR1 SNHLY, CDR2 FYNNEI. Trimming stripped 11 bases from V and 8 bases from J, with 18 bases between. Worth noting for this clone: Antigen specificity is unknown.

The source is a woman aged 18-35 years in good health and CMV-seronegative. The gene calls are TRBV2 and TRBJ1-2; D gene ambiguous. Sequencing was performed on PBMCs. The CDR3 DNA reads as TGTGCCGGCGGGGAGGTTTTGAGGGGCTACACCTTC. Protein: CAGGEVLRGYTF.